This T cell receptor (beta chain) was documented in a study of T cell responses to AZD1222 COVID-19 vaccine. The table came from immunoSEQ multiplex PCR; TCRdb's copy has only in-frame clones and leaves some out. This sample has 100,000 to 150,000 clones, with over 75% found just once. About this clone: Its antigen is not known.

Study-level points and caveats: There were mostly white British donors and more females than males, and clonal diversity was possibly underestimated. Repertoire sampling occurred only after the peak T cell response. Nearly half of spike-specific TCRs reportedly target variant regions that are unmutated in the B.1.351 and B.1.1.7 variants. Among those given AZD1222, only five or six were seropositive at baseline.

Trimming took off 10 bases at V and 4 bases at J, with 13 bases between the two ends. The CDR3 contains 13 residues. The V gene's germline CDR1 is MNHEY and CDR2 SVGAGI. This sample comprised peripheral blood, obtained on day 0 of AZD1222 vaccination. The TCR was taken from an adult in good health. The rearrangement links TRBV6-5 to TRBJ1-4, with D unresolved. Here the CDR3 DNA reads TGTGCCACCCGGGATGACCGTAATGAAAAACTGTTTTTT. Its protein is CATRDDRNEKLFF.